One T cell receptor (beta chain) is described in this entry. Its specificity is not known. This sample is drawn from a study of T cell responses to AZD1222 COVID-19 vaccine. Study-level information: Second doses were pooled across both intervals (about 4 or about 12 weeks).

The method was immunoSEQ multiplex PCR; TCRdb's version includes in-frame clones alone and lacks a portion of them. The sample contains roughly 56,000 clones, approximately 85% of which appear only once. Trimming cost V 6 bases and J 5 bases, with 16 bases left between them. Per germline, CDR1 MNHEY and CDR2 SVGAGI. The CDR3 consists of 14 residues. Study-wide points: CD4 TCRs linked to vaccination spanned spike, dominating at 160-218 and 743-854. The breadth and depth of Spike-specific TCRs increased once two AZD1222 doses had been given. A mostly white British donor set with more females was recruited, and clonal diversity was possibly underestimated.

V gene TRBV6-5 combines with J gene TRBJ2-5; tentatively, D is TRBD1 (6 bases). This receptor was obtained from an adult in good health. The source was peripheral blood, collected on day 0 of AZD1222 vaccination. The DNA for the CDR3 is TGTGCCAGCAGGAAGGACAGTCCCTGGGAGACCCAGTACTTC. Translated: CASRKDSPWETQYF.